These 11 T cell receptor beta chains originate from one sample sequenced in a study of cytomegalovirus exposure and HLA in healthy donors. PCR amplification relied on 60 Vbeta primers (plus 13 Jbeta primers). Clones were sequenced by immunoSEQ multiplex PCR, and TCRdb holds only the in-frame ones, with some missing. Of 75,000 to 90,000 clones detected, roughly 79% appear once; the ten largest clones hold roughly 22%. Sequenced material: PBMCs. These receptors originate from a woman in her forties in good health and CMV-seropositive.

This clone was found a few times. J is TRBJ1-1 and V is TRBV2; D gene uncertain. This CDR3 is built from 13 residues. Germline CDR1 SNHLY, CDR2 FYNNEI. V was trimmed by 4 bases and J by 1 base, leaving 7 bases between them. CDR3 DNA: TGTGCCAGCAGTGTACAGCCGAACACTGAAGCTTTCTTT. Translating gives CASSVQPNTEAFF.

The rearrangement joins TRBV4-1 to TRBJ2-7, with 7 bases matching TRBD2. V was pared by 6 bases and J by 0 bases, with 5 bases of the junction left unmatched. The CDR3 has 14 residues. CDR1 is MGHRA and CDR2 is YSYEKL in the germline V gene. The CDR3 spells CASSGRGHSYEQYF. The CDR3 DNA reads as TGCGCCAGCAGTGGGAGGGGTCACTCCTACGAGCAGTACTTC.

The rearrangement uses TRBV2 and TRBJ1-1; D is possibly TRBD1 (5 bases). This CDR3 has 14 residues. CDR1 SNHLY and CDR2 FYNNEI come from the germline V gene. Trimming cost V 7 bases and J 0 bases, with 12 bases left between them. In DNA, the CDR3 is TGTGCCAGCATGAAGGAGGGGTTGAACACTGAAGCTTTCTTT. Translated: CASMKEGLNTEAFF.

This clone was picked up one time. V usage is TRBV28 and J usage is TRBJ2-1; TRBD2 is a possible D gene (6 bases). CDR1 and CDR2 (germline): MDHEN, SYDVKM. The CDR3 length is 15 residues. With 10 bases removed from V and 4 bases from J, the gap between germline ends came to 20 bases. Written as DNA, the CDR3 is TGTGCCACAATCTATAGCGGAAATTTATACAATGAGCAGTTCTTC. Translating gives CATIYSGNLYNEQFF.

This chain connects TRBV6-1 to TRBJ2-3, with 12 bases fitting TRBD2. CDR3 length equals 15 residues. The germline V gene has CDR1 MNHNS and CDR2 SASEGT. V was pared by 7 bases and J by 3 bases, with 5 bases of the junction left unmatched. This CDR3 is CASTLAGGKTDTQYF. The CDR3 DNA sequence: TGTGCCAGCACTCTAGCGGGGGGGAAGACAGATACGCAGTATTTT.

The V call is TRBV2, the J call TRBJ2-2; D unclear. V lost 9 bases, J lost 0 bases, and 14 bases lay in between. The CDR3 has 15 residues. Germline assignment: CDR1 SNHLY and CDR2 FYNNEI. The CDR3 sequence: CASGGLPTNTGELFF. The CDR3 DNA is TGTGCCAGTGGTGGTCTGCCTACGAACACCGGGGAGCTGTTTTTT.

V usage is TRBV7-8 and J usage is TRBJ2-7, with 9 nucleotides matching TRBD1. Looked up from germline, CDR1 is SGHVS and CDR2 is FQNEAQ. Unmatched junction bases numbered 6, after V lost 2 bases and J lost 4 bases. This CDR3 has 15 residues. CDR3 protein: CASSLSTGGRYEQYF. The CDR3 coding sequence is TGTGCCAGCAGCTTATCGACAGGGGGTCGGTACGAGCAGTACTTC.

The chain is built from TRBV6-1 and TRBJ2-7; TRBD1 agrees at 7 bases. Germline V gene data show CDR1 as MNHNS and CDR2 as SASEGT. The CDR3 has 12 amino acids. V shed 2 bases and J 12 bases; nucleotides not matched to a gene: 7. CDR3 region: CASSESGTDWYF. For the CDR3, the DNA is TGTGCCAGCAGTGAATCCGGGACAGATTGGTACTTC.

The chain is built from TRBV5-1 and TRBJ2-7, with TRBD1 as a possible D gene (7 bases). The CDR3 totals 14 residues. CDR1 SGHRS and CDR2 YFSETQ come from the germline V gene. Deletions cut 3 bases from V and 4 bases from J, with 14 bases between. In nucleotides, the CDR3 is TGCGCCAGCAGCTGGACAGGTGGGGGGTACGAGCAGTACTTC. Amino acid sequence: CASSWTGGGYEQYF. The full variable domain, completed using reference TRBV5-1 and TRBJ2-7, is KAGVTQTPRYLIKTRGQQVTLSCSPISGHRSVSWYQQTPGQGLQFLFEYFSETQRNKGNFPGRFSGRQFSNSRSEMNVSTLELGDSALYLCASSWTGGGYEQYFGPGTRLTVT.

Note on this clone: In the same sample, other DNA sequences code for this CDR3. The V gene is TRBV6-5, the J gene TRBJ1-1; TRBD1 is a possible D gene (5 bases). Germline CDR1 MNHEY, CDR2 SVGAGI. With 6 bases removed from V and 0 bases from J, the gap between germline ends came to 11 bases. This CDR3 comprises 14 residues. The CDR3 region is CASSRDSLNTEAFF. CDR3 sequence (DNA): TGTGCCAGCAGCCGCGACAGCCTGAACACTGAAGCTTTCTTT.

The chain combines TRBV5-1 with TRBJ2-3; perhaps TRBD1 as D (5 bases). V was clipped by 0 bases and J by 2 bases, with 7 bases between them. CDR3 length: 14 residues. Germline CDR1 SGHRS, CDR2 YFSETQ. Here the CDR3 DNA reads TGCGCCAGCAGCTTGGTAGGGGCCACAGATACGCAGTATTTT. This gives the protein CASSLVGATDTQYF.